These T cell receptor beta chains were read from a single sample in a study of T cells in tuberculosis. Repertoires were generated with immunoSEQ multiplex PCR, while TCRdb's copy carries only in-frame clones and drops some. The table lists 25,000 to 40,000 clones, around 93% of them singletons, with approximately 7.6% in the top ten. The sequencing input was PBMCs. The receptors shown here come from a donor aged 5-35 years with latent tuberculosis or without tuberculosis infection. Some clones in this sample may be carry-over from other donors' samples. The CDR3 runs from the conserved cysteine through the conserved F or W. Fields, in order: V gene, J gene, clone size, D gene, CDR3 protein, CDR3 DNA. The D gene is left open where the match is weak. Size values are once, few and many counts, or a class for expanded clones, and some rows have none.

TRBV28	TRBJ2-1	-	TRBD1	CASRPDRYNEQFF	TGTGCCAGCAGGCCGGACAGGTACAATGAGCAGTTCTTC
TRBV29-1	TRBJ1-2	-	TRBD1	CSVEGDSVYGYTF	TGCAGCGTTGAAGGGGACAGTGTCTATGGCTACACCTTC
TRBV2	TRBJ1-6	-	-	CASRNPGHPEGGSPLHF	TGTGCCAGCAGAAATCCGGGACACCCCGAGGGTGGTTCACCCCTCCACTTT
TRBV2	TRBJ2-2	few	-	CASSDRGLGLGGELFF	TGTGCCAGCAGTGATAGGGGACTTGGACTTGGCGGGGAGCTGTTTTTT
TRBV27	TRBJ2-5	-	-	CASSFLGGKETQYF	TGTGCCAGCAGCTTTCTGGGGGGAAAAGAGACCCAGTACTTC
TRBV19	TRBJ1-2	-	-	CASRAMGGTNYGYTF	TGTGCCAGTAGGGCAATGGGGGGGACTAACTATGGCTACACCTTC
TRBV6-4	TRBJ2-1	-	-	CASSDLGTVNEQFF	TGTGCCAGCAGTGACCTCGGGACTGTCAATGAGCAGTTCTTC
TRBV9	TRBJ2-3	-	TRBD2	CASSTGTSGTDTQYF	TGTGCCAGCAGTACCGGGACTAGCGGCACAGATACGCAGTATTTT
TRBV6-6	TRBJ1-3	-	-	CASRRGEYTIYF	TGTGCCAGCAGACGGGGGGAATACACCATATATTTT
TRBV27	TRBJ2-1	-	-	CASSLNFEGRRVF	TGTGCCAGCAGTTTAAATTTCGAGGGCAGGCGGGTCTTC
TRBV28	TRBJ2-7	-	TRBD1	CASSPSDRAEQYF	TGTGCCAGCAGCCCATCCGACAGGGCCGAGCAGTACTTC
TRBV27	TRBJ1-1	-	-	CASSERESTEAFF	TGTGCCAGCAGTGAGAGAGAAAGCACTGAAGCTTTCTTT
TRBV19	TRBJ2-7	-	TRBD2	CASSSKWLAGGRAYEQYF	TGTGCCAGTAGTTCTAAATGGCTAGCGGGAGGGAGGGCCTACGAGCAGTACTTC
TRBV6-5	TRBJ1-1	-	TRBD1	CASGHRGSGTEAFF	TGTGCCAGCGGCCACAGGGGGTCGGGGACTGAAGCTTTCTTT
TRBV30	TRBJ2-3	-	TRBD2	CAWSGVLAAFTDTQYF	TGTGCCTGGAGTGGGGTTCTAGCGGCTTTCACAGATACGCAGTATTTT
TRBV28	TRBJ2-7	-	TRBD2	CAARGLAGAYEQYF	TGTGCCGCGCGGGGGCTAGCGGGAGCCTACGAGCAGTACTTC
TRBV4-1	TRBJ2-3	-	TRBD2	CASSQDQIAGIDTQYF	TGCGCCAGCAGCCAAGATCAAATAGCGGGGATAGATACGCAGTATTTT
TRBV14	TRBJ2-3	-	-	CASSPNRLSTDTQYF	TGTGCCAGCAGCCCGAACAGGCTCTCCACAGATACGCAGTATTTT
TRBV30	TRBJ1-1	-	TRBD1	CAWSVDREEAFF	TGTGCCTGGAGCGTAGACAGGGAGGAAGCTTTCTTT
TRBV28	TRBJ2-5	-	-	CASSLGQANQETQYF	TGTGCCAGCAGTTTAGGGCAGGCTAACCAAGAGACCCAGTACTTC
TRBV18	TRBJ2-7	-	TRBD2	CASSPIPAGGPYEQYF	TGTGCCAGCTCACCAATCCCAGCGGGAGGGCCCTACGAGCAGTACTTC
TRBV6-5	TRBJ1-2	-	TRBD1	CASRRTGALGYGYTF	TGTGCCAGCAGGCGGACAGGGGCCTTGGGGTATGGCTACACCTTC
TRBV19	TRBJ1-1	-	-	CASSMADLGNTEAFF	TGTGCCAGTAGTATGGCAGACTTAGGGAACACTGAAGCTTTCTTT
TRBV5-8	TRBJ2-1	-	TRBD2	CASSATSGRSSYNEQFF	TGTGCCAGCAGCGCGACTAGCGGCCGCAGCTCCTACAATGAGCAGTTCTTC
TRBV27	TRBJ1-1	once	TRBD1	CASSLRQGNTEAFF	TGTGCCAGCAGTTTAAGACAGGGGAACACTGAAGCTTTCTTT
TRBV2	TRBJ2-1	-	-	CASSFPPVYNEQFF	TGTGCCAGCTCTTTCCCCCCAGTTTACAATGAGCAGTTCTTC
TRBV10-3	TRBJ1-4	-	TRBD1	CSRGRKLFF	TGTTCCAGGGGGAGGAAACTGTTTTTT
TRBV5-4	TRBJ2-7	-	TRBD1	CASSIDRGYEQYF	TGTGCCAGCAGCATAGACAGGGGCTACGAGCAGTACTTC